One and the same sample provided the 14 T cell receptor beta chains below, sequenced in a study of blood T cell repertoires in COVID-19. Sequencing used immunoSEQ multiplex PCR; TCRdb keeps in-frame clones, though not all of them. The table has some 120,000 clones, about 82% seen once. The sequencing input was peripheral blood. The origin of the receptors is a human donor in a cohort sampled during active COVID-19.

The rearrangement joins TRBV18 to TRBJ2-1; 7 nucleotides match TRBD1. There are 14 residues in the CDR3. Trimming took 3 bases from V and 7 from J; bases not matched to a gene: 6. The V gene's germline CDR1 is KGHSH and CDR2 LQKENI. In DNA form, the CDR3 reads TGTGCCAGCTCACCTGTGGGACAGCAGAATGAGCAGTTCTTC. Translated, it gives CASSPVGQQNEQFF.

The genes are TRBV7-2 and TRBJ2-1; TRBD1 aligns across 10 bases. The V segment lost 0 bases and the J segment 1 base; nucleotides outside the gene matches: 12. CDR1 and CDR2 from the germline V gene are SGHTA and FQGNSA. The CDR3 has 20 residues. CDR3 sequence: CASSLAPGQGTPLSYNEQFF. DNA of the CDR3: TGTGCCAGCAGCTTAGCCCCGGGACAGGGGACACCTCTTTCCTACAATGAGCAGTTCTTC.

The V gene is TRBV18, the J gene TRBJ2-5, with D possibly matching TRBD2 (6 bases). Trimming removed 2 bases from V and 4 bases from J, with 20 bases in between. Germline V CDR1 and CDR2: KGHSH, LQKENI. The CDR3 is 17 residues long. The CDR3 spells CASSPVVGEVSPETQYF. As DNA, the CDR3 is TGTGCCAGCTCACCAGTTGTAGGGGAGGTTTCCCCAGAGACCCAGTACTTC.

The CDR3 DNA reads TGTGCCAGCAGCCCCGAGAATATTATACGTTCCGAAAAACTGTTTTTT. Translated, it gives CASSPENIIRSEKLFF. The chain carries TRBV27 and TRBJ1-4; D unresolved. Trimming pared 6 bases from V and 8 bases from J, leaving 22 bases between. This CDR3 has 16 amino acids. Germline loops: CDR1 MNHEY, CDR2 SMNVEV (reference sequence).

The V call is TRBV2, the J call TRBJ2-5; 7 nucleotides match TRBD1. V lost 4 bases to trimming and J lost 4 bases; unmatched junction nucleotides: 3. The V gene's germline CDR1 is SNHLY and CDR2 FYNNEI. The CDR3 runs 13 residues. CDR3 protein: CASSGYRGETQYF. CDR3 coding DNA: TGTGCCAGCAGTGGATACAGGGGAGAGACCCAGTACTTC.

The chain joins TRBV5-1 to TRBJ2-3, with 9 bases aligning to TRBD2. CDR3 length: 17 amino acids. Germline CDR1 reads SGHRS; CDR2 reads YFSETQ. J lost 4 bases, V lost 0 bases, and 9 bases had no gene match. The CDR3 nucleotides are TGCGCCAGCAGCTTGGGTGAGAGCGGGAGGAGTGCAGATACGCAGTATTTT. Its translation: CASSLGESGRSADTQYF.

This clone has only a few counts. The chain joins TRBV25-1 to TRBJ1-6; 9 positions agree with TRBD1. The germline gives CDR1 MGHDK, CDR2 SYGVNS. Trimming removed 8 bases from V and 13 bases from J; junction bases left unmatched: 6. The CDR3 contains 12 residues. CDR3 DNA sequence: TGTGCCAGCCAAACAGGGGGCGGTCCCCTCCACTTT. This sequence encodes CASQTGGGPLHF.

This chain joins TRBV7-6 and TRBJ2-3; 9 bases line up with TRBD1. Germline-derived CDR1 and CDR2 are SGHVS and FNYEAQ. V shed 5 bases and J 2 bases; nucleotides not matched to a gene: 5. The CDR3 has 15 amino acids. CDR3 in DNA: TGTGCCAGCAGCCTAGGGACAGGGTACACAGATACGCAGTATTTT. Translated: CASSLGTGYTDTQYF. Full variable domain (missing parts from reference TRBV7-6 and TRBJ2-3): GAGVSQSPRYKVTKRGQDVALRCDPISGHVSLYWYRQALGQGPEFLTYFNYEAQQDKSGLPNDRFSAERPEGSISTLTIQRTEQRDSAMYRCASSLGTGYTDTQYFGPGTRLTVL.

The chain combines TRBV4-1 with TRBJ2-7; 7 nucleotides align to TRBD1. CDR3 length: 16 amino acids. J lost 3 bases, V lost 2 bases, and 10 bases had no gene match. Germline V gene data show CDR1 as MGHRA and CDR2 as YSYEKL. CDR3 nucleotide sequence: TGCGCCAGCAGCCAACAAGCCACAGGGGACGGCTACGAGCAGTACTTC. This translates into CASSQQATGDGYEQYF.

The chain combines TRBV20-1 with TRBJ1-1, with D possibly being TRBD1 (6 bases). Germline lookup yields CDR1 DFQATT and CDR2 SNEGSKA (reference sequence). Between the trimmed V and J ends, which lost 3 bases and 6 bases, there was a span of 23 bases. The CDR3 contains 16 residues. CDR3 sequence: CSASQSDSGGGAEAFF. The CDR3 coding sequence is TGCAGTGCTAGTCAATCAGACAGTGGGGGGGGCGCTGAAGCTTTCTTT.

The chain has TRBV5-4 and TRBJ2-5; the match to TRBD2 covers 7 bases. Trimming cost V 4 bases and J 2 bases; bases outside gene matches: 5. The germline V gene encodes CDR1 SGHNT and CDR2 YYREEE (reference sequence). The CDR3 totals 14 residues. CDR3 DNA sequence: TGTGCCAGCAGCCGATCTAGCGGACAAGAGACCCAGTACTTC. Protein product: CASSRSSGQETQYF.

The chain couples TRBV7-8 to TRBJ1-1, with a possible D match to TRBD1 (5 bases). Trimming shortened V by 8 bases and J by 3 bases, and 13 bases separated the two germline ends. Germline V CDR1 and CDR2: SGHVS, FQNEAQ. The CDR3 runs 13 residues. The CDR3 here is CASGFDSDTEAFF. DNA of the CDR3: TGTGCCAGCGGATTCGACAGTGACACTGAAGCTTTCTTT.

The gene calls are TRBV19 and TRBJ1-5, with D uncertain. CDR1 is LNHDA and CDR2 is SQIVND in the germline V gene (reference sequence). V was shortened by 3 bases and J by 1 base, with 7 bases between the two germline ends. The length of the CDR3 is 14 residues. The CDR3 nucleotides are TGTGCCAGTAGTATGGGAGCGAGCAATCAGCCCCAGCATTTT. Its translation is CASSMGASNQPQHF.

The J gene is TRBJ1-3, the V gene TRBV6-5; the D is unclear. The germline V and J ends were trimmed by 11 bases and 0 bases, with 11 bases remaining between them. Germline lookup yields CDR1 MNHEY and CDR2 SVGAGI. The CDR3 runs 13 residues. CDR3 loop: CAGGQISGNTIYF. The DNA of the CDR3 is TGTGCCGGCGGGCAGATCTCTGGAAACACCATATATTTT.